These 10 T cell receptor beta chains share one sample of origin, sequenced in a study of cytomegalovirus exposure and HLA in healthy donors. The PCR employed 60 Vbeta primers together with 13 Jbeta primers. Profiled with immunoSEQ multiplex PCR; TCRdb holds only in-frame clones, not every one. This sample's table has fewer than 85,000 clones. Specimen: PBMCs. These receptor sequences come from a woman aged 40 to 50 in good health and CMV-seropositive.

The rearrangement links TRBV7-7 to TRBJ2-1; D call uncertain. Germline assignment: CDR1 SSHAT and CDR2 FNYEAQ (reference sequence). V lost 2 bases, J lost 4 bases, and 6 bases lay in between. This CDR3 is 13 amino acids long. CDR3 amino acids: CASSLSFYNEQFF. The CDR3 DNA follows: TGTGCCAGCAGCTTATCGTTTTACAATGAGCAGTTCTTC.

The rearrangement joins TRBV29-1 to TRBJ2-3, with 9 bases fitting TRBD2. Germline V gives CDR1 SQVTM, CDR2 ANQGSEA. V trimming: 2 bases; J trimming: 8 bases; junction bases outside the gene matches: 11. The CDR3 is 15 residues long. The CDR3, as DNA: TGCAGCGTTGAAATGGGTAGCGGGAGAGGGGGTACGCAGTATTTT. Its translation: CSVEMGSGRGGTQYF.

V usage is TRBV12-5 and J usage is TRBJ2-7; TRBD1 might be the D (6 bases). Trimming removed 0 bases from V and 4 bases from J, with 7 bases in between. Germline V gene data show CDR1 as LGHNT and CDR2 as FRNRAP. CDR3 length: 13 amino acids. The DNA for the CDR3 is TGTGCTAGTGGTTTGGTAGGGGGATACGAGCAGTACTTC. Its protein product is CASGLVGGYEQYF. The variable domain in full, completed from reference TRBV12-5 and TRBJ2-7, reads DARVTQTPRHKVTEMGQEVTMRCQPILGHNTVFWYRQTMMQGLELLAYFRNRAPLDDSGMPKDRFSAEMPDATLATLKIQPSEPRDSAVYFCASGLVGGYEQYFGPGTRLTVT.

The V gene is TRBV10-3, the J gene TRBJ2-3; D unclear. This CDR3 contains 15 residues. Trimming took 0 bases from V and 6 from J, leaving 13 bases between them. In germline, CDR1 is ENHRY, CDR2 SYGVKD. CDR3 sequence (DNA): TGTGCCATCAGTGAGTCCGGCAGCTCGAGGGATACGCAGTATTTT. Its translation is CAISESGSSRDTQYF.

V usage is TRBV11-2 and J usage is TRBJ1-3; D unclear. The length of the CDR3 is 13 residues. Per the germline V gene, CDR1 is SGHAT and CDR2 is FQNNGV. The V and J ends lost 1 base and 3 bases respectively, with 4 bases between them. Written as DNA, the CDR3 is TGTGCCAGCAGCTTAGGTCGTGGAAACACCATATATTTT. Translation: CASSLGRGNTIYF.

Regarding this clone: The CDR3 carries no conserved terminal phenylalanine or tryptophan, so it likely arises from a read error. The chain employs TRBV7-3 and TRBJ2-7; possible D gene TRBD1, 6 bases. In germline, CDR1 is SGHTA, CDR2 FQGTGA. Trimming left V 5 bases short and J 9 bases short, with 17 bases between. The CDR3 is 13 amino acids. CDR3 DNA: TGTGCCAGCAGCCGCCTTGACAGGCAGATGCAGTACTCC. It codes for CASSRLDRQMQYS.

The rearrangement uses TRBV6-6 and TRBJ2-7; 12 bases are shared with TRBD1. This CDR3 comprises 15 residues. With V trimmed by 5 bases and J by 7 bases, 9 bases remained unmatched. Germline CDR1 is MNHNY and CDR2 is SVGAGI (reference sequence). This chain's CDR3 is CASSPLGTGGWEQYF. As DNA, the CDR3 is TGTGCCAGCAGTCCCCTCGGGACAGGGGGCTGGGAGCAGTACTTC.

The rearrangement uses TRBV4-1 and TRBJ2-3; a weak D match, TRBD1 (6 bases). This CDR3 is 18 amino acids long. V was shortened by 0 bases and J by 1 base, with 17 bases between the two germline ends. Germline V CDR1 and CDR2: MGHRA, YSYEKL. The DNA for the CDR3 is TGCGCCAGCAGCCAAGAATACAGGGTAAGATCCGGCACAGATACGCAGTATTTT. Translating it yields CASSQEYRVRSGTDTQYF.

The V call is TRBV11-2, the J call TRBJ1-1; D unresolved. CDR1 SGHAT and CDR2 FQNNGV come from the germline V gene. The V and J ends lost 6 bases and 5 bases respectively, with 10 bases between them. The CDR3 runs to 12 residues. In nucleotides, the CDR3 is TGTGCCAGCAGTACGACGGGGACTGAAGCTTTCTTT. This gives the protein CASSTTGTEAFF. Complete variable domain (other parts from reference TRBV11-2 and TRBJ1-1): EAGVAQSPRYKIIEKRQSVAFWCNPISGHATLYWYQQILGQGPKLLIQFQNNGVVDDSQLPKDRFSAERLKGVDSTLKIQPAKLEDSAVYLCASSTTGTEAFFGQGTRLTVV.

The chain is built from TRBV28 and TRBJ1-2, with D perhaps matching TRBD1 (5 bases). Germline V gene data show CDR1 as MDHEN and CDR2 as SYDVKM. CDR3 length equals 16 residues. The V end was cut by 3 bases, the J end by 4 bases, with 18 bases between. CDR3 loop: CASSFPVVGRSYGYTF. The CDR3 DNA follows: TGTGCCAGCAGTTTCCCGGTAGTGGGGCGTAGCTATGGCTACACCTTC.